The TCR beta chain under discussion was sequenced for a study of vaccination and CD4 T cells after COVID-19. On the study more broadly: Median time from second vaccine dose to sampling was 72 days (14 to 241). Spike peptides, overlapping and drawn from SARS-CoV-2, HCoV-NL63, HCoV-OC43 and HCoV-229E, were used to stimulate cells. Overall study findings and caveats: 304 of 307 vaccine-specific clones from convalescent patients were spike mono-reactive.

The treatment was: roughly 10-day PBMC culture with coronavirus spike peptide pools or control peptides (ViraFEST assay). Half the medium was exchanged for fresh IL-2 medium on days 3 and 7. To note about this clonotype: As yet, its antigen is unknown.

The Oncomine TCR Beta short-read assay was what sequenced the DNA obtained from cultured CD4+ T cells. TCRdb reprocessed the PCR reads with MiXCR, giving one entry per CDR3 protein. Here the sample spans roughly 12,000 distinct CDR3 sequences, around 50% being singletons. Sequencing was carried out using CD4+ T cells from blood, cultured in vitro. The clonotype comes from a human donor who had recovered from COVID-19.

CDR3 in DNA: TGTGCCAGCAGCCCCCGGGCGGGAGAGGGAGATACGCAGTATTTT. Translated, it gives CASSPRAGEGDTQYF. The J gene is TRBJ2-3, the V gene TRBV7-8, with 7 bases lining up with TRBD2. Trimming took 5 bases from V and 5 from J; bases not matched to a gene: 10. The CDR3 spans 15 residues. Germline V gives CDR1 SGHVS, CDR2 FQNEAQ.